This T cell receptor beta chain was obtained from a study of beta chain features in type 1 diabetes. Study results and caveats: The VDJ junctions of type 1 diabetes patients carried fewer insertions and more deletions. Whether TCRB rearrangement is influenced by HLA type was left unresolved in this analysis. The study found that naive, central memory and Treg TCRB repertoires appeared more similar in patients than in healthy donors.

As concerns this clone: Its antigen is undetermined.

Investigators reverse transcribed all isolated RNA, so they sequenced expressed TCRB transcripts. Produced via immunoSEQ multiplex PCR; TCRdb's table is partial and in-frame only. This table holds around 350,000 clones, approximately 12% found once. CDR1 and CDR2 (germline): SGHTA, FQGTGA. Trimming pared 4 bases from V and 2 bases from J, leaving 18 bases between. The CDR3 covers 16 residues. This clonotype originated in a man in his late teens or twenties in good health. The chain joins TRBV7-3 to TRBJ2-7, with unresolved D. The sequencing sample was made of naive CD4+ T cells from blood. Written as DNA, the CDR3 is TGTGCCAGCAGCTCCCCTATTCACAGACAAACCTACGAGCAGTACTTC. Protein sequence: CASSSPIHRQTYEQYF. Drawing the rest from reference TRBV7-3 and TRBJ2-7, the complete variable domain is GAGVSQTPSNKVTEKGKYVELRCDPISGHTALYWYRQSLGQGPEFLIYFQGTGAADDSGLPNDRFFAVRPEGSVSTLKIQRTERGDSAVYLCASSSPIHRQTYEQYFGPGTRLTVT.